This TCR beta chain was recorded in a study of CD4+ T cells in melanoma. Study results and caveats: Reportedly, melanoma neoantigen-specific CD4+ T cells showed varied differentiation states.

This clone appeared a few times. Its antigen is undetermined. V dropped 6 bases and J dropped 2; count of bases not matched to a gene: 10. The CDR3 contains 17 residues. Germline CDR1 is SGHAT and CDR2 is FQDESV (reference sequence). Repertoires were generated with immunoSEQ multiplex PCR, while TCRdb's copy carries only in-frame clones and drops some. The table records over 100,000 clones, 92% of them present only once. The sample taken for sequencing was peripheral blood. The chain combines TRBV11-1 with TRBJ1-1, with 12 bases matching TRBD1. The sequence came from a human donor with melanoma. The CDR3 bases are TGTGCCAGCAGAGGACCGGGACAGGGGGCACTCAACACTGAAGCTTTCTTT. Its translation is CASRGPGQGALNTEAFF.